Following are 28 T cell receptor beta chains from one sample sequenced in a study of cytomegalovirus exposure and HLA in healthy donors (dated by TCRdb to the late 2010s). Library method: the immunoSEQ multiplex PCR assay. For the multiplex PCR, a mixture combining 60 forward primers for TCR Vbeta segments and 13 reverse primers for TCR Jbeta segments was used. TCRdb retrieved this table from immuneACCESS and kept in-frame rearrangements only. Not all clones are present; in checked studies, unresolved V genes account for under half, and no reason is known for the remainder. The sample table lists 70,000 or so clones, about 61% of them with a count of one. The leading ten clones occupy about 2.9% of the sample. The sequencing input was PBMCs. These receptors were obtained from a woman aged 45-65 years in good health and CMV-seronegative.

The CDR3 sequence is CASSSQGRVIGEQYF. DNA of the CDR3: TGTGCCAGCAGCTCCCAGGGGAGGGTTATAGGCGAGCAGTACTTC. The gene calls are TRBV7-2 and TRBJ2-7; the D gene is possibly TRBD2 (7 bases). This CDR3 has 15 residues. The V gene's germline CDR1 is SGHTA and CDR2 FQGNSA. Trimming shortened V by 4 bases and J by 6 bases, and 19 bases separated the two germline ends.

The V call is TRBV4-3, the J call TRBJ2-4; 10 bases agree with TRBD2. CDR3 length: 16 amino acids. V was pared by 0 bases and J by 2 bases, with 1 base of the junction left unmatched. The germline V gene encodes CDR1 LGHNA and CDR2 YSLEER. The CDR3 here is CASSQELAGSKNIQYF. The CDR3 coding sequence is TGCGCCAGCAGCCAAGAACTAGCGGGGTCCAAAAACATTCAGTACTTC.

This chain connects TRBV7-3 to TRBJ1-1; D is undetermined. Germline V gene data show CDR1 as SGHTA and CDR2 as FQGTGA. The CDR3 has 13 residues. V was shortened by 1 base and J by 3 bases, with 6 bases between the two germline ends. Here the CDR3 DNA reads TGTGCCAGCAGCTTAAACGGTTACACTGAAGCTTTCTTT. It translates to CASSLNGYTEAFF. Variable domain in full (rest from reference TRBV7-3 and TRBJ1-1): GAGVSQTPSNKVTEKGKYVELRCDPISGHTALYWYRQSLGQGPEFLIYFQGTGAADDSGLPNDRFFAVRPEGSVSTLKIQRTERGDSAVYLCASSLNGYTEAFFGQGTRLTVV.

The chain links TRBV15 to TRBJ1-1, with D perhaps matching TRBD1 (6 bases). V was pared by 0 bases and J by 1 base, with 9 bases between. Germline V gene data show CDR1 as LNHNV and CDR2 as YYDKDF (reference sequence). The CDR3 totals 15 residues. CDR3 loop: CATSRDPGANTEAFF. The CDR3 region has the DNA TGTGCCACCAGCAGAGATCCAGGGGCGAACACTGAAGCTTTCTTT.

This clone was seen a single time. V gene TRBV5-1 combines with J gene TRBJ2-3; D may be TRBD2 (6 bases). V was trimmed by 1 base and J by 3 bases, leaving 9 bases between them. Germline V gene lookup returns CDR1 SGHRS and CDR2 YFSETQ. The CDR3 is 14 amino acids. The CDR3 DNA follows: TGCGCCAGCAGCTTGTGGGGGGTGACAGATACGCAGTATTTT. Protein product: CASSLWGVTDTQYF.

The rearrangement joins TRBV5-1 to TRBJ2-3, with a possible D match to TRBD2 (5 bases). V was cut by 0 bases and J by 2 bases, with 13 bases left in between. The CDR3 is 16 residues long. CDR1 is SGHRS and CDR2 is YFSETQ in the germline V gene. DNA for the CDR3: TGCGCCAGCAGCTTGGGTAGCGCCCAAAACACAGATACGCAGTATTTT. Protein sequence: CASSLGSAQNTDTQYF.

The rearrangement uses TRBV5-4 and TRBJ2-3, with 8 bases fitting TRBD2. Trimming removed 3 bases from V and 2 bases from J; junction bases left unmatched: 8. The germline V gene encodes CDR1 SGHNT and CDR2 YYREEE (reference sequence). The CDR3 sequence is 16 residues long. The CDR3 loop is CASSWRTGGVTDTQYF. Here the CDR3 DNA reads TGTGCCAGCAGCTGGCGGACGGGGGGGGTCACAGATACGCAGTATTTT.

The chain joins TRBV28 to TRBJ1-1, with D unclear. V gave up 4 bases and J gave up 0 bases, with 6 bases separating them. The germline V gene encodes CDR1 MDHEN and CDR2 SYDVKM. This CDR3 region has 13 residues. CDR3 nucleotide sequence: TGTGCCAGCAGTTACGAGATGAACACTGAAGCTTTCTTT. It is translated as CASSYEMNTEAFF.

CDR3 nucleotide sequence: TGTGCCAGCAGTACCGGACTAGCGGGAACCGGGGAGCTGTTTTTT. Translation gives CASSTGLAGTGELFF. The chain carries TRBV7-2 and TRBJ2-2; 12 bases are shared with TRBD2. The V and J ends lost 6 bases and 5 bases, in that order; junction bases with no gene match: 4. The CDR3 extends over 15 amino acids. Germline V gene data show CDR1 as SGHTA and CDR2 as FQGNSA.

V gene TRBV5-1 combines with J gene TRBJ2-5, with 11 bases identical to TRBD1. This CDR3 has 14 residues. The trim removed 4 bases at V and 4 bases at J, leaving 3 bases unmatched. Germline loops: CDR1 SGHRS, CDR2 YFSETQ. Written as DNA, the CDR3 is TGCGCCAGCAGCCGAGGACAGGGGGCAGAGACCCAGTACTTC. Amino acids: CASSRGQGAETQYF.

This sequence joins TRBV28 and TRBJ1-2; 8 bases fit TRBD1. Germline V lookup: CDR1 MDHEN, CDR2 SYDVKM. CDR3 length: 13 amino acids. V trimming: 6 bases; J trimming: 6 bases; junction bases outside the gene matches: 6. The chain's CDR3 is CASRTGGHHGYTF. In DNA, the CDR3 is TGTGCCAGCAGAACAGGGGGGCACCATGGCTACACCTTC.

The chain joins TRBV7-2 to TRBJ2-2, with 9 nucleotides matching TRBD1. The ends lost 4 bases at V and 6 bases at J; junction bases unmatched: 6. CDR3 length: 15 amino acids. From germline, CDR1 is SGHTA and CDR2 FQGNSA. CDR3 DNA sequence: TGTGCCAGCAGCTCCCCGGGACAGGGCGCCGGGGAGCTGTTTTTT. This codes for CASSSPGQGAGELFF.

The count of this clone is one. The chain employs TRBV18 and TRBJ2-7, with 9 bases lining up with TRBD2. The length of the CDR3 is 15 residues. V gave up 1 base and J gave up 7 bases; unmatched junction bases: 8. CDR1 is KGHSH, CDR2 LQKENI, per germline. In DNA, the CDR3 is TGTGCCAGCTCACCACTAGCGGGAGCCCTCTCGGAGCAGTACTTC. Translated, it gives CASSPLAGALSEQYF.

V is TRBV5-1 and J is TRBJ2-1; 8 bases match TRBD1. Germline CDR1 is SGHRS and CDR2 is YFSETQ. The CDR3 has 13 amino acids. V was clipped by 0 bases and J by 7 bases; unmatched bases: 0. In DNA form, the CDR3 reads TGCGCCAGCAGCTTGGGGGACAGGAATGAGCAGTTCTTC. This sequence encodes CASSLGDRNEQFF.

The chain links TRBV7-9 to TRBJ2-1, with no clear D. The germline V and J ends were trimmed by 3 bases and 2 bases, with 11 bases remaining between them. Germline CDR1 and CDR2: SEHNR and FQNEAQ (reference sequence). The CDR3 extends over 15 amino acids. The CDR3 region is CASSLHGAPYNEQFF. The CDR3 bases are TGTGCCAGCAGCTTGCACGGAGCCCCCTACAATGAGCAGTTCTTC. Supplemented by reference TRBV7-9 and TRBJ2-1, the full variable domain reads DTGVSQNPRHKITKRGQNVTFRCDPISEHNRLYWYRQTLGQGPEFLTYFQNEAQLEKSRLLSDRFSAERPKGSFSTLEIQRTEQGDSAMYLCASSLHGAPYNEQFFGPGTRLTVL.

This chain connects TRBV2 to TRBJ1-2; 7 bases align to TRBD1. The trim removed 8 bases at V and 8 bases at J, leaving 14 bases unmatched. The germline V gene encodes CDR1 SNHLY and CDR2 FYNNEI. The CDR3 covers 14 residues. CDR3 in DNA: TGTGCCAGCCATAGGGAGCAGGGGGTAGGGGGCTACACCTTC. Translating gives CASHREQGVGGYTF.

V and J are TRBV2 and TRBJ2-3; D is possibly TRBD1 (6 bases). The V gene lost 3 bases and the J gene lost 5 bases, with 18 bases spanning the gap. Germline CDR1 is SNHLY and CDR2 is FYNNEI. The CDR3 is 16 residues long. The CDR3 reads CASSDALQGRGDTQYF. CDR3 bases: TGTGCCAGCAGTGATGCCTTACAGGGACGAGGAGATACGCAGTATTTT.

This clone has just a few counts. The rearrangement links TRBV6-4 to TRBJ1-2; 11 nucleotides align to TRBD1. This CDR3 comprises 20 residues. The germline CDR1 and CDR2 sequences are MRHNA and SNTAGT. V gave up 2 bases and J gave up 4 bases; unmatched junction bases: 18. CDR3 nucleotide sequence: TGTGCCAGCAGTGACCGTGAAATTGGGACAGGGGGAGAAGGGACCTATGGCTACACCTTC. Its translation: CASSDREIGTGGEGTYGYTF.

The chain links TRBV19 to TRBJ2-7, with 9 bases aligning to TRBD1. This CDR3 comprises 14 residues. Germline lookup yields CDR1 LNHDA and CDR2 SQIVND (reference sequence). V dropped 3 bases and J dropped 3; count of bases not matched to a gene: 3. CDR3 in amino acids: CASSIGDRVYEQYF. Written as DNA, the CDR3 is TGTGCCAGTAGTATCGGGGACAGGGTCTACGAGCAGTACTTC.

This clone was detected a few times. CDR3 in amino acids: CASSPLQYNQPQHF. In DNA, the CDR3 is TGTGCCAGCAGTCCCTTACAGTACAATCAGCCCCAGCATTTT. V gene TRBV28 combines with J gene TRBJ1-5; D remains unclear. This CDR3 spans 14 amino acids. Germline V CDR1 and CDR2: MDHEN, SYDVKM. Trimming left V 5 bases short and J 3 bases short, with 11 bases between.

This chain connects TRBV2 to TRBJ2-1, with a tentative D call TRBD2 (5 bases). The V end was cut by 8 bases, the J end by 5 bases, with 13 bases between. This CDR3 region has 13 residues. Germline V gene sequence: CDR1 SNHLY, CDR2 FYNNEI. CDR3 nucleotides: TGTGCCAGCGGGAGAGACCATGACAATGAGCAGTTCTTC. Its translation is CASGRDHDNEQFF.

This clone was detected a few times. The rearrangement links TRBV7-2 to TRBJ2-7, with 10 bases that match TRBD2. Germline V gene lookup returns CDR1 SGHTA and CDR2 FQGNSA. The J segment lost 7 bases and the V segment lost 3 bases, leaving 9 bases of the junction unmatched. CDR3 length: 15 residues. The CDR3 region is CASSLSLAGAGEQYF. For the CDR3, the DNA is TGTGCCAGCAGCTTGTCGCTAGCGGGAGCTGGGGAGCAGTACTTC.

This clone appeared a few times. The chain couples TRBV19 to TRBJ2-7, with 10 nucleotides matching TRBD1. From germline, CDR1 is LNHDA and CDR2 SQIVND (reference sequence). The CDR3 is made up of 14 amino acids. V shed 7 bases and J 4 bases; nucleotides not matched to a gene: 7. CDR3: CASTVGQGYYEQYF. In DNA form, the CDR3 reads TGTGCCAGTACCGTGGGACAGGGGTATTACGAGCAGTACTTC.

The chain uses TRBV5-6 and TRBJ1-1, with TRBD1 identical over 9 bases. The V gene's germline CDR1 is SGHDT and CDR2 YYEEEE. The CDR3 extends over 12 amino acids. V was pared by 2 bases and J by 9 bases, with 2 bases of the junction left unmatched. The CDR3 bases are TGTGCCAGCAGCTTAGGGACAGGGAAAGCTTTCTTT. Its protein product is CASSLGTGKAFF.

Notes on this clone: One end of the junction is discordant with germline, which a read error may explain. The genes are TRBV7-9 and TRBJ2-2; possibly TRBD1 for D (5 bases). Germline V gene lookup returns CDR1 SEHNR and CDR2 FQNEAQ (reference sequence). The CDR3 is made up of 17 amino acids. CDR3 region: CSSSSPPTDTNTGELFF. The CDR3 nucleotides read TGTTCCAGCAGCTCTCCGCCGACAGATACGAACACCGGGGAGCTGTTTTTT.

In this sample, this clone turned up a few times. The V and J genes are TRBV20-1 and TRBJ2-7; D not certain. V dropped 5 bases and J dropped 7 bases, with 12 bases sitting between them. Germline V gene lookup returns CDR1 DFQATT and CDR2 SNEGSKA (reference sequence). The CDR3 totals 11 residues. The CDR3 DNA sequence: TGCAGTGCTCCCGGCCCGCGGGAGCAGTACTTC. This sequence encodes CSAPGPREQYF.

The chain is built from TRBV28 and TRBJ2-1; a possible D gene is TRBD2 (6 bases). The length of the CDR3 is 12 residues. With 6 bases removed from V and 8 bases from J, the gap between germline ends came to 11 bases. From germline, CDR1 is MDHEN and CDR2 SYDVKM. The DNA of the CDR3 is TGTGCCAGCAGGACCACTAGCTATGAGCAGTTCTTC. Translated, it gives CASRTTSYEQFF.

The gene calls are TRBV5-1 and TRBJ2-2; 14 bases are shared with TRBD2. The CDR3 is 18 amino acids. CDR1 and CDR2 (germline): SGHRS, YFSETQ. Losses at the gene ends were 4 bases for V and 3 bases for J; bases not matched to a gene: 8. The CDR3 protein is CASSPEGTSGSHTGELFF. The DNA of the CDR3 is TGCGCCAGCAGCCCGGAGGGGACTAGCGGGAGTCACACCGGGGAGCTGTTTTTT.